The following is a TCR beta chain sequence with its context. Its antigen is unknown. Assay used: immunoSEQ multiplex PCR; TCRdb lists only in-frame clones, some missing. The sample table sets out about 140,000 clones. The data belong to a study of T cell responses to AZD1222 COVID-19 vaccine. The germline V gene encodes CDR1 SGHRS and CDR2 YFSETQ. J gave up 3 bases and V 3 bases, and 8 bases lay outside the gene matches. The CDR3 consists of 16 residues. Findings and limits, study-wide: Just a handful of AZD1222 recipients were seropositive at baseline. CD4 TCRs covered the whole spike, strongest at regions 160-218 and 743-854. White British people made up most donors, females outnumbered males, and clonal diversity was possibly underestimated. Only after the peak T cell response were repertoires sampled.

The sequence came from an adult in good health. The rearrangement links TRBV5-1 to TRBJ1-5, with 8 nucleotides matching TRBD1. The sequencing sample was made of peripheral blood. This chain's CDR3 is CASSSGQADFNQPQHF. In DNA form, the CDR3 reads TGCGCCAGCAGCTCGGGACAGGCGGACTTCAATCAGCCCCAGCATTTT.